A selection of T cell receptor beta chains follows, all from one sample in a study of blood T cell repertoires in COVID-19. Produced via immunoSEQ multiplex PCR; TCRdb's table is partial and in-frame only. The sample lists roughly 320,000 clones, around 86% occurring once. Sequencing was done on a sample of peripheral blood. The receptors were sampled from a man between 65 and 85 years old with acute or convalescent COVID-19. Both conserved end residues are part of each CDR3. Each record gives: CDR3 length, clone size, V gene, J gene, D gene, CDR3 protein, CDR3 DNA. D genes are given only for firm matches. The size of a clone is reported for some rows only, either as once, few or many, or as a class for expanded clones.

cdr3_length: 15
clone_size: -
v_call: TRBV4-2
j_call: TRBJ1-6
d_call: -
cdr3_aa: CASSQEWTANSPLHF
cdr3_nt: TGTGCCAGCAGCCAAGAATGGACAGCAAATTCACCCCTCCACTTT

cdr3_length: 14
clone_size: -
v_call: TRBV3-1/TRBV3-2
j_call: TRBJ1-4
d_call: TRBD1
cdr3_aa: CASSLTGTNEKLFF
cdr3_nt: TGTGCCAGCAGCTTGACAGGGACTAATGAAAAACTGTTTTTT

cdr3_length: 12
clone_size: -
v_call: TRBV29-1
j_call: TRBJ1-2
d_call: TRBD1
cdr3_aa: CSGKTGNYGYTF
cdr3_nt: TGCAGCGGAAAGACAGGGAACTATGGCTACACCTTC

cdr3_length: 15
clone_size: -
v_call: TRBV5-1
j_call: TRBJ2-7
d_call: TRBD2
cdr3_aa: CASSLDQRGGHEQYF
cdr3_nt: TGCGCCAGCAGCTTGGATCAGCGGGGGGGGCACGAGCAGTACTTC

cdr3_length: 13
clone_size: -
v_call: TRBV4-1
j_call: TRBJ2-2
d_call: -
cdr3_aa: CASSPLDTGELFF
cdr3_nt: TGCGCCAGCAGCCCACTGGACACCGGGGAGCTGTTTTTT

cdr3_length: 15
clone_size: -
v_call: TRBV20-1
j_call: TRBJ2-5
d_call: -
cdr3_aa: CSASSLPGGRETQYF
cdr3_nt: TGCAGTGCTAGTAGCCTGCCAGGGGGGCGAGAGACCCAGTACTTC

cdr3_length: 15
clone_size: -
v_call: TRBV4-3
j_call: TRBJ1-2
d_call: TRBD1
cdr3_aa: CASSQDHRQGGGYTF
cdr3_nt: TGCGCCAGCAGCCAAGATCACCGACAGGGCGGGGGCTACACCTTC

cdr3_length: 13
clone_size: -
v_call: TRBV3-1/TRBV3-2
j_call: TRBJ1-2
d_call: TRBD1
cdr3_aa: CASSSTGNYGYTF
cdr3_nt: TGTGCCAGCAGCTCGACAGGGAACTATGGCTACACCTTC

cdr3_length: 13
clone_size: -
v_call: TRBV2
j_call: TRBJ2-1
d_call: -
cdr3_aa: CASWRGSYNEQFF
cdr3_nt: TGTGCCAGCTGGAGAGGGTCATACAATGAGCAGTTCTTC

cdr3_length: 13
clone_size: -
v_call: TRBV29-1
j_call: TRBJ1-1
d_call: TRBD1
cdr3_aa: CSVRTFRGPEAFF
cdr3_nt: TGCAGCGTTCGAACGTTCAGGGGGCCTGAAGCTTTCTTT

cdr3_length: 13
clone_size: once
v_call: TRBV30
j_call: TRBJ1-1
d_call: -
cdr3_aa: CAWSEWANTEAFF
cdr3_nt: TGTGCCTGGAGTGAGTGGGCGAACACTGAAGCTTTCTTT

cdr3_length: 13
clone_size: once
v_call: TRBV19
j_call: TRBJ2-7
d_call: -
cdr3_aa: CASSIKSSYEQYF
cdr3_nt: TGTGCCAGTAGTATAAAGAGCTCCTACGAGCAGTACTTC

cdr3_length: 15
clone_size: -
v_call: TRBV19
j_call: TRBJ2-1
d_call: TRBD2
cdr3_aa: CASSITSGGWDEQFF
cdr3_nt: TGTGCCAGTAGCATTACTAGCGGGGGGTGGGATGAGCAGTTCTTC